This T cell receptor beta chain was sequenced for a study of identical twins. Germline V gene sequence: CDR1 SGDLS, CDR2 YYNGEE. The CDR3 is 12 amino acids. Trimming left V 0 bases short and J 7 bases short, with 4 bases between. Via MiXCR, TCRdb re-called the 5' RACE reads, giving one row per CDR3 protein. The table shows some 900,000 distinct CDR3 sequences, with approximately 13% occurring only once. The same specimen was also included in a second study, on yellow fever vaccine responses in identical twins.

The TCR comes from a woman in her late teens or twenties in good health. Sequences were obtained from PBMCs. J is TRBJ2-2 and V is TRBV9, with no clear D. CDR3 sequence reads: CASSVEFGELFF. The CDR3 bases are TGTGCCAGCAGCGTAGAATTCGGGGAGCTGTTTTTT.